These T cell receptor beta chains were read from a single sample in a study of cytomegalovirus exposure and HLA in healthy donors. Assay used: immunoSEQ multiplex PCR; TCRdb lists only in-frame clones, some missing. The sample shows about 200,000 clones, around 73% of them seen only once. The material sequenced was PBMCs. These receptors all come from a woman between 25 and 40 years old in good health and CMV-seronegative. CDR3s include the opening cysteine and the closing phenylalanine or tryptophan. The D gene is left open where the match is weak. Clone size is not always given. Where it is, it says once, few, many or a class for expanded clones.

j_call d_call v_call clone_size cdr3_aa cdr3_nt
TRBJ1-5 TRBD1 TRBV18 - CASSQGQGALQPQHF TGTGCCAGCTCACAGGGACAGGGGGCTTTGCAGCCCCAGCATTTT
TRBJ1-3 - TRBV9 - CASSVAGGNTIYF TGTGCCAGCAGCGTGGCAGGCGGAAACACCATATATTTT
TRBJ1-1 TRBD1 TRBV7-3 few CASSPRGSHTEAFF TGTGCCAGCAGCCCCAGGGGGAGTCACACTGAAGCTTTCTTT
TRBJ2-1 TRBD2 TRBV4-1 - CASSQPISGRGNEQFF TGCGCCAGCAGCCAACCTATTAGCGGGAGAGGAAATGAGCAGTTCTTC
TRBJ1-1 TRBD1 TRBV27 - CASRGGSNTEAFF TGTGCCAGCCGAGGGGGCTCGAACACTGAAGCTTTCTTT
TRBJ2-5 - TRBV7-9 - CSSSLIPETQYF TGTTCCAGCAGCTTAATTCCGGAGACCCAGTACTTC
TRBJ2-7 - TRBV21-1 - CASSAFPTGREQYF TGTGCCAGCAGCGCCTTCCCGACAGGGCGGGAGCAGTACTTC
TRBJ1-1 - TRBV10-2 - CASSWARRATGTEAFF TGCGCCAGCAGTTGGGCACGACGCGCCACGGGGACTGAAGCTTTCTTT
TRBJ2-2 TRBD1 TRBV27 - CASSMTGGTGELFF TGTGCCAGCAGTATGACAGGGGGCACCGGGGAGCTGTTTTTT
TRBJ2-5 TRBD2 TRBV27 few CASRGLAVETQYF TGTGCCAGCAGAGGACTAGCGGTAGAGACCCAGTACTTC
TRBJ1-2 - TRBV19 - CASHQRGIYGYTF TGTGCCAGCCACCAACGGGGAATCTATGGCTACACCTTC
TRBJ2-1 - TRBV27 - CASSQNGRTYNEQFF TGTGCCAGCAGCCAAAACGGTAGAACCTACAATGAGCAGTTCTTC
TRBJ1-2 - TRBV2 - CASSEGLAGGYTF TGTGCCAGCAGTGAGGGCCTGGCGGGTGGCTACACCTTC
TRBJ2-5 - TRBV2 - CASSLSGPGETQYF TGTGCCAGCAGTCTCTCCGGTCCAGGAGAGACCCAGTACTTC
TRBJ2-7 - TRBV18 - CASSPRVRSYEQYF TGTGCCAGCTCACCTCGGGTAAGATCCTACGAGCAGTACTTC
TRBJ2-7 - TRBV13 - CASSPSEAPVGEQYF TGTGCCAGCAGCCCCTCAGAAGCGCCGGTCGGGGAGCAGTACTTC
TRBJ2-1 - TRBV20-1 - CSADRRNEQFF TGCAGTGCAGATAGGCGGAATGAGCAGTTCTTC
TRBJ2-5 - TRBV5-1 - CASRTQGQETQYF TGCGCCAGCAGAACACAGGGACAAGAGACCCAGTACTTC
TRBJ2-5 TRBD1 TRBV29-1 - CSGETGGGETQYF TGCAGCGGGGAGACAGGGGGCGGGGAGACCCAGTACTTC
TRBJ2-7 - TRBV7-3 few CASSLTGTPKGEQYF TGTGCCAGCAGCTTAACCGGGACACCGAAAGGCGAGCAGTACTTC
TRBJ2-6 - TRBV21-1 - CASPPQGRPHSGANVLTF TGTGCCAGCCCCCCGCAGGGAAGGCCCCACTCTGGGGCCAACGTCCTGACTTTC
TRBJ2-1 TRBD2 TRBV6-6 - CASSYSRERGYNEQFF TGTGCCAGCAGTTACTCGAGGGAGCGGGGGTACAATGAGCAGTTCTTC